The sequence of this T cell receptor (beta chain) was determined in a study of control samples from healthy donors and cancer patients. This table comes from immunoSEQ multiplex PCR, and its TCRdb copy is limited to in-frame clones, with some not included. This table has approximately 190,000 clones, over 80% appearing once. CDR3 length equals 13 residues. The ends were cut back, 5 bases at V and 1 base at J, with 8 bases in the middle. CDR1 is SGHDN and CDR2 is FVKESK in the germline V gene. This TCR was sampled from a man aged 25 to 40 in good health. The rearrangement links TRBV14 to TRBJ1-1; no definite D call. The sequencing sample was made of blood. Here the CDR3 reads CASSTASNTEAFF. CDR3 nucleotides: TGTGCCAGCAGCACCGCCTCGAACACTGAAGCTTTCTTT.